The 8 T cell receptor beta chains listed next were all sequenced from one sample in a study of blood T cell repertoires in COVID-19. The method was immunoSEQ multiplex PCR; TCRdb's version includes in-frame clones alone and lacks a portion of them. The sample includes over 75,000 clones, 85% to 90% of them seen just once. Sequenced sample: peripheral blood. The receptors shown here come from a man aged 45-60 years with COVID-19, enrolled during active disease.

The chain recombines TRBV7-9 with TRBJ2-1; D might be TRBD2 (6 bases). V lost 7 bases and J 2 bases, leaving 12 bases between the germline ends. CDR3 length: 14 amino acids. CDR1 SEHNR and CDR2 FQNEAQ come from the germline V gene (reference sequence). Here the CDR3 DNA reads TGTGCCAGCAACCGGGACTCTACCTACAATGAGCAGTTCTTC. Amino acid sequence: CASNRDSTYNEQFF.

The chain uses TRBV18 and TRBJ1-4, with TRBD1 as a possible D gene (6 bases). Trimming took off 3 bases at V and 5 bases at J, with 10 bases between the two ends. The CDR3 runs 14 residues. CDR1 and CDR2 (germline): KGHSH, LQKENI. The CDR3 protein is CASSPRGTNEKLFF. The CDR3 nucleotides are TGTGCCAGCTCACCCAGAGGGACAAATGAAAAACTGTTTTTT.

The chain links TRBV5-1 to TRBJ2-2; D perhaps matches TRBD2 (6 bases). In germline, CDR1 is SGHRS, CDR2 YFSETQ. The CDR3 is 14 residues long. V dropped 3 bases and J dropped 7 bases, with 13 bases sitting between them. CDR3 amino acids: CASSWTMGGGELFF. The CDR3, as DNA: TGCGCCAGCAGCTGGACCATGGGGGGCGGGGAGCTGTTTTTT. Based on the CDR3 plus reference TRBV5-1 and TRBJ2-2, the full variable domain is KAGVTQTPRYLIKTRGQQVTLSCSPISGHRSVSWYQQTPGQGLQFLFEYFSETQRNKGNFPGRFSGRQFSNSRSEMNVSTLELGDSALYLCASSWTMGGGELFFGEGSRLTVL.

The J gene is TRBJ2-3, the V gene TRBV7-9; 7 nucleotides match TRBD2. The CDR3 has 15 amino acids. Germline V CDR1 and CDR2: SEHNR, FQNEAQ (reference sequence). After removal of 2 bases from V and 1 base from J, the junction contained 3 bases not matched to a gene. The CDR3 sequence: CASSLSSGGTDTQYF. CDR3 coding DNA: TGTGCCAGCAGCTTATCCAGCGGGGGCACAGATACGCAGTATTTT. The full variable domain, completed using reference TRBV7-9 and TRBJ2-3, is DTGVSQNPRHKITKRGQNVTFRCDPISEHNRLYWYRQTLGQGPEFLTYFQNEAQLEKSRLLSDRFSAERPKGSFSTLEIQRTEQGDSAMYLCASSLSSGGTDTQYFGPGTRLTVL.

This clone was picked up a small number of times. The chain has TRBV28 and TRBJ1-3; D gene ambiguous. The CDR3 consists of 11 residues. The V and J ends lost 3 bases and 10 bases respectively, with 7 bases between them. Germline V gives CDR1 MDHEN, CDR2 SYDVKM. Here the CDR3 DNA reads TGTGCCAGCAGTTTTCTAAGTACCATATATTTT. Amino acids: CASSFLSTIYF.

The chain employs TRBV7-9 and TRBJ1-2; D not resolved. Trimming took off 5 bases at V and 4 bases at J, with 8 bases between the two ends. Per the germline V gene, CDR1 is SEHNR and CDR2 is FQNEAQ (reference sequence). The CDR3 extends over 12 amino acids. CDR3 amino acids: CASSPGSYGYTF. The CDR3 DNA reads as TGTGCCAGCAGCCCTGGCTCCTATGGCTACACCTTC.

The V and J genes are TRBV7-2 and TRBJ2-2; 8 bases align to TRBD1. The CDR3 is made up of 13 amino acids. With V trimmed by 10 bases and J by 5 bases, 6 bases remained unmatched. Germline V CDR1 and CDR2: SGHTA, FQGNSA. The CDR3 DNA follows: TGTGCCACCGGGACAGGACTTACCGGGGAGCTGTTTTTT. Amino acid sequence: CATGTGLTGELFF.

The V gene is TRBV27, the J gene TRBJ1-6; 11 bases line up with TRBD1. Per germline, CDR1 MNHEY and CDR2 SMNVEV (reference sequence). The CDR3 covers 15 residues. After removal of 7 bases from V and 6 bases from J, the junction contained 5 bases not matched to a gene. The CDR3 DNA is TGTGCCAGCACCCGGGACAGGGGGAGTAATTCACCCCTCCACTTT. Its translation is CASTRDRGSNSPLHF.